These T cell receptor beta chains were read from a single sample in a study of blood T cells in healthy people across ages. TCRdb re-analysed the 5' RACE reads in MiXCR, keeping a single row per CDR3 protein. The sample includes approximately 1,100,000 distinct CDR3 sequences, more than 40% of them seen just once. The sample consisted of blood. These receptors were obtained from a woman aged 60-70 years in good health. The CDR3 runs from the conserved cysteine through the conserved F or W. The order of the fields is V gene, clone size, CDR3 protein. Not all rows give a size; the values are once, few, many and, for expanded clones, a class.

V gene: TRBV20-1; clone size: .; CDR3 protein: CSASEGVSTQYF
V gene: TRBV7-9; clone size: .; CDR3 protein: CASSSAVDNEQFF
V gene: TRBV12-3/TRBV12-4; clone size: many; CDR3 protein: CASSSGLLQSSYNEQFF
V gene: TRBV27; clone size: many; CDR3 protein: CASRLWTSGADTQYF
V gene: TRBV3-1; clone size: .; CDR3 protein: CASRPSGGRADTQYF
V gene: TRBV5-1; clone size: many; CDR3 protein: CASSPSGRPTYEQYF
V gene: TRBV5-1; clone size: .; CDR3 protein: CASSLVSSGRTYNEQFF
V gene: TRBV7-8; clone size: .; CDR3 protein: CASSSALTWSFTDTQYF
V gene: TRBV28; clone size: .; CDR3 protein: CASTPGILISYEQYF
V gene: TRBV7-2; clone size: .; CDR3 protein: CASSLTGLGEKLFF
V gene: TRBV20-1; clone size: few; CDR3 protein: CSALAGGGYNEQFF
V gene: TRBV7-2; clone size: .; CDR3 protein: CASSSNREGQFF
V gene: TRBV14; clone size: .; CDR3 protein: CASSQAGRRYEQYF
V gene: TRBV7-6; clone size: many; CDR3 protein: CASSLWDAQETQYF
V gene: TRBV7-9; clone size: few; CDR3 protein: CASSWTSNEQFF
V gene: TRBV2; clone size: .; CDR3 protein: CASNEGVKNIQYF
V gene: TRBV11-1; clone size: .; CDR3 protein: CASSPGGGSGRDEQYF
V gene: TRBV6-1; clone size: once; CDR3 protein: CASSEVSDLNTQYF
V gene: TRBV10-3; clone size: .; CDR3 protein: CAIRGTGDGGEQYF
V gene: TRBV9; clone size: .; CDR3 protein: CASSVQGEDTQYF
V gene: TRBV12-3/TRBV12-4; clone size: few; CDR3 protein: CASREDRAPNEQYF
V gene: TRBV5-4; clone size: once; CDR3 protein: CASSRTSEDEQYF
V gene: TRBV27; clone size: few; CDR3 protein: CASSLGTGRYEQYF
V gene: TRBV7-9; clone size: .; CDR3 protein: CASSLTGTKKTYEQYF
V gene: TRBV20-1; clone size: .; CDR3 protein: CSARDLKWVAGAQGEQYF
V gene: TRBV10-3; clone size: .; CDR3 protein: CAISEYASGSQTQYF
V gene: TRBV7-9; clone size: few; CDR3 protein: CASSLSTGDQPQHF
V gene: TRBV20-1; clone size: .; CDR3 protein: CSAIPLTSGIYEQYF
V gene: TRBV18; clone size: .; CDR3 protein: CASSPPSSLETQYF